Following are 21 T cell receptor beta chains from one sample sequenced in a study of regulatory T cells in long-lasting Graves disease. Time point meaning: persistent/refractory GD, antithyroid drugs over 5 years with positive TRAb. The TCR library was prepared using RNA isolated from PBMCs. The authors built TCR beta libraries using iRepertoire HTBI primers and Arm-PCR of CDR3 regions. TCRdb called the multiplex PCR reads again in MiXCR, with one record for every CDR3 protein. The sample lists about 470,000 distinct CDR3 sequences, around 21% seen once, with over 7.5% in the top ten. Sequencing was performed on peripheral blood mononuclear cells (PBMCs), taken when the disease was refractory, from a patient treated with antithyroid drugs. Every receptor here comes from a female donor with Graves disease.

The V call is TRBV5-4, the J call TRBJ1-2, with TRBD1 matching over 8 bases. V gave up 3 bases and J gave up 7 bases; unmatched junction bases: 11. The CDR3 totals 15 residues. Per germline, CDR1 SGHNT and CDR2 YYREEE (reference sequence). The CDR3 is CASSSQTGERRGYTF. The CDR3 DNA reads TGTGCCAGCAGCTCACAGACAGGGGAGAGGCGTGGCTACACCTTC.

This clonotype was picked up many times. The rearrangement uses TRBV27 and TRBJ1-5, with D unresolved. V lost 3 bases, J lost 0 bases, and 9 bases lay in between. In germline, CDR1 is MNHEY, CDR2 SMNVEV (reference sequence). CDR3 length: 15 amino acids. The CDR3 sequence: CASSFAGDSNQPQHF. CDR3 nucleotide sequence: TGTGCCAGCAGTTTCGCCGGGGATAGCAATCAGCCCCAGCATTTT.

Of note for this clonotype: A much larger clone lies a single base off, so this may be a read error. The chain joins TRBV7-2 to TRBJ2-7, with a possible D match to TRBD2 (5 bases). Germline V gives CDR1 SGHTA, CDR2 FQGNSA. Deletions cut 5 bases from V and 0 bases from J, with 11 bases between. The CDR3 covers 14 residues. CDR3 bases: TGTGCCAGCAGCCCCCCCCGGGGCTCCTACGAGCAGTACTTC. It specifies CASSPPRGSYEQYF.

This sequence joins TRBV14 and TRBJ1-6; D may be TRBD1 (6 bases). CDR1 is SGHDN, CDR2 FVKESK, per germline. V was clipped by 3 bases and J by 7 bases, with 13 bases between them. The CDR3 consists of 15 residues. The CDR3 protein is CASSQAQGRNSPLHF. CDR3 bases: TGTGCCAGCAGCCAGGCGCAGGGGAGGAATTCACCCCTCCACTTT.

The CDR3 sequence is CARISAGELFF. The CDR3 region has the DNA TGTGCCAGGATATCTGCCGGGGAGCTGTTTTTT. This rearrangement joins TRBV19 to TRBJ2-2; no clear D gene. V dropped 9 bases and J dropped 6 bases, with 8 bases sitting between them. CDR1 is LNHDA and CDR2 is SQIVND in the germline V gene (reference sequence). The CDR3 runs to 11 residues.

This clonotype was counted many times. The chain couples TRBV13 to TRBJ2-7; D possibly uses TRBD1 or TRBD2 (5 bases each). This CDR3 region has 14 residues. The V and J ends lost 5 bases and 5 bases respectively, with 16 bases between them. Germline V gene data show CDR1 as PRHDT and CDR2 as FYEKMQ (reference sequence). DNA for the CDR3: TGTGCCAGCAGCGATCGGGACGAGTGGAACGAGCAGTACTTC. Translating it yields CASSDRDEWNEQYF.

A note on this clonotype: Being one base from a much bigger clone, this may be a read error. V is TRBV15 and J is TRBJ1-5, with D perhaps matching TRBD1 (5 bases). CDR3 length: 15 residues. Germline V gene lookup returns CDR1 LNHNV and CDR2 YYDKDF (reference sequence). CDR3 DNA sequence: TGTACCACCAGCACCTGGGACCCTGGCAATCAGCCCCAGCATTTT. Its protein product is CTTSTWDPGNQPQHF.

In the case of this clonotype: The junction does not match germline at one end; this may be a read error. The chain carries TRBV14 and TRBJ2-5, with 9 bases identical to TRBD2. The CDR3 has 15 amino acids. Per germline, CDR1 SGHDN and CDR2 FVKESK. DNA for the CDR3: TGTGCCAGCAGCCAAGATGGGGTAGCGGGAGAGGCCCAGTACTTC. It encodes CASSQDGVAGEAQYF.

This clonotype has ten or more counts. This rearrangement joins TRBV7-9 to TRBJ2-7; no definite D call. The CDR3 loop spans 11 amino acids. V lost 4 bases, J lost 5 bases, and 6 bases lay in between. Germline CDR1 and CDR2: SEHNR and FQNEAQ (reference sequence). The CDR3 reads CASSSTNEQYF. The CDR3 DNA follows: TGTGCCAGCAGCTCCACTAACGAGCAGTACTTC.

This clonotype was detected ten times or more. This chain links TRBV12-3 or TRBV12-4 with TRBJ1-2, with TRBD1 matching over 8 bases. The CDR3 covers 15 residues. Trimming took 3 bases from V and 2 from J; bases not matched to a gene: 5. CDR3 DNA: TGTGCCAGCAGTTTGGCCCAGGGGGCAAACTATGGCTACACCTTC. It encodes CASSLAQGANYGYTF.

This clonotype was counted ten times or more. This chain links TRBV6-5 with TRBJ1-1, with a possible D match to TRBD1 (5 bases). Germline CDR1 and CDR2: MNHEY and SVGAGI. This CDR3 has 12 residues. V lost 1 base to trimming and J lost 6 bases, with 6 bases between them. CDR3 in amino acids: CASSYWGAEAFF. For the CDR3, the DNA is TGTGCCAGCAGTTACTGGGGGGCTGAAGCTTTCTTT.

To note about this clonotype: The junction shows a germline mismatch at one end, possibly a read error. The V gene is TRBV2, the J gene TRBJ2-7, with unresolved D. In germline, CDR1 is SNHLY, CDR2 FYNNEI. This CDR3 spans 11 amino acids. CDR3 DNA sequence: TGTGCCAGCACCGCCACTTACGGGCAGTACTTC. As protein: CASTATYGQYF.

The J gene is TRBJ2-7, the V gene TRBV5-1; 8 nucleotides agree with TRBD1. V was pared by 4 bases and J by 2 bases, with 11 bases of the junction left unmatched. Germline CDR1 SGHRS, CDR2 YFSETQ. CDR3 length: 16 residues. CDR3 coding DNA: TGCGCCAGCAGCACCGGGACAGGCTCTCCGACCTACGAGCAGTACTTC. Its protein is CASSTGTGSPTYEQYF.

The sample holds many counts of this clonotype. The rearrangement uses TRBV20-1 and TRBJ2-7, with D hard to call. The CDR3 sequence is 13 residues long. V lost 5 bases to trimming and J lost 4 bases, with 15 bases between them. Germline V gene lookup returns CDR1 DFQATT and CDR2 SNEGSKA (reference sequence). The CDR3 region is CSAYSVPRYEQYF. The CDR3 DNA follows: TGCAGTGCTTATTCGGTCCCGCGATACGAGCAGTACTTC.

This sequence joins TRBV6-1 and TRBJ2-2; D is perhaps TRBD1 or TRBD2 (5 bases each). Germline lookup yields CDR1 MNHNS and CDR2 SASEGT. This CDR3 has 15 amino acids. Trimming left V 6 bases short and J 6 bases short, with 17 bases between. In nucleotides, the CDR3 is TGTGCCAGCAGACTGCCGGGACGTTTCTCCGGGGAGCTGTTTTTT. Amino acid sequence: CASRLPGRFSGELFF.

The table lists this clonotype with a few counts. The chain recombines TRBV5-1 with TRBJ2-7; possible D gene TRBD1, 6 bases. V lost 3 bases and J lost 1, with 14 bases in between. The CDR3 is made up of 15 amino acids. Germline CDR1 is SGHRS and CDR2 is YFSETQ. The CDR3 bases are TGCGCCAGCAGCTGGACTCTCAGGGGTTCCTACGAGCAGTACTTC. The encoded protein is CASSWTLRGSYEQYF. Full variable domain (missing parts from reference TRBV5-1 and TRBJ2-7): KAGVTQTPRYLIKTRGQQVTLSCSPISGHRSVSWYQQTPGQGLQFLFEYFSETQRNKGNFPGRFSGRQFSNSRSEMNVSTLELGDSALYLCASSWTLRGSYEQYFGPGTRLTVT.

On this clonotype itself: A much more abundant neighbour one base away suggests this may be a read error. The chain is built from TRBV27 and TRBJ2-2; D gene unclear. Trimming took 5 bases from V and 6 from J, leaving 7 bases between them. CDR1 and CDR2 from the germline V gene are MNHEY and SMNVEV (reference sequence). The CDR3 extends over 12 amino acids. CDR3 nucleotide sequence: TGTGCCAGCAGTGGGTGGGCCGGGGAGCTGTTTTTT. Its translation is CASSGWAGELFF.

This chain links TRBV12-3 or TRBV12-4 with TRBJ2-7; D is uncertain. V was shortened by 8 bases and J by 5 bases, with 10 bases between the two germline ends. This CDR3 is built from 11 residues. CDR3 loop: CASQIRHEQYF. The CDR3 DNA reads as TGTGCCAGCCAGATACGACACGAGCAGTACTTC.

Many counts were recorded for this clonotype. The rearrangement joins TRBV27 to TRBJ2-6; D might be TRBD1 (6 bases). CDR3 size: 16 residues. CDR1 is MNHEY, CDR2 SMNVEV, per germline (reference sequence). V lost 5 bases to trimming and J lost 2 bases, with 13 bases between them. Here the CDR3 DNA reads TGTGCCAGCAGTAAAATAACAGGGCCTGGGGCCAACGTCCTGACTTTC. As protein: CASSKITGPGANVLTF.

At least ten counts were recorded for this clonotype. This sequence joins TRBV20-1 and TRBJ2-7; 15 bases line up with TRBD2. V trimming: 6 bases; J trimming: 2 bases; junction bases outside the gene matches: 17. From germline, CDR1 is DFQATT and CDR2 SNEGSKA (reference sequence). This CDR3 region has 19 residues. The DNA of the CDR3 is TGCAGTGCAGAACGAGACGGGACTAGCGGGAGGCCCTTTCCCTACGAGCAGTACTTC. Translation gives CSAERDGTSGRPFPYEQYF.

Regarding this clonotype: One base away lies a much larger clone, so this may be a sequencing read error. The conserved final phenylalanine or tryptophan is absent from the CDR3, which likely points to a read error. The rearrangement links TRBV7-6 to TRBJ1-2; D gene ambiguous. CDR3 length: 12 amino acids. The V end was cut by 5 bases, the J end by 8 bases, with 12 bases between. The germline V gene has CDR1 SGHVS and CDR2 FNYEAQ. CDR3 sequence (DNA): TGTGCCAGCAGCCCACTTCAGAAAGGCTACACCCTC. Its protein product is CASSPLQKGYTL.